These T cell receptor beta chains were read from a single sample in a study of blood T cell repertoires in COVID-19. The method was immunoSEQ multiplex PCR; TCRdb's version includes in-frame clones alone and lacks a portion of them. The sample shows around 250,000 clones, about 80% of them seen only once. The sequenced material came from peripheral blood. All receptors come from a woman at least 80 years old with acute or convalescent COVID-19. Each CDR3 is given with its conserved first and last residue. A D gene is named only where the DNA matches it firmly. Rows may omit the clone size; those that give it use once, few, many or a size class.

j_call v_call d_call clone_size cdr3_nt cdr3_aa
TRBJ2-3 TRBV10-3 - - TGTGCCATCAGTCTCGGACAAGACACAGATACGCAGTATTTT CAISLGQDTDTQYF
TRBJ2-2 TRBV7-2 - - TGTGCCAGCAGCTCCTCTAGTGTACTGTCCGGGGAGCTGTTTTTT CASSSSSVLSGELFF
TRBJ1-2 TRBV6-5 - - TGTGCCTACAGGGATAGGGGCTATGGCTACACCTTC CAYRDRGYGYTF
TRBJ2-3 TRBV27 TRBD2 - TGTGCCAGCAGGGGGACTAGCGGGAGGGCCGGAGATACGCAGTATTTT CASRGTSGRAGDTQYF
TRBJ2-5 TRBV7-3 - - TGTGCCAGCAGCTTAAATAGGGGCGGGGCAGAAGAGACCCAGTACTTC CASSLNRGGAEETQYF
TRBJ1-5 TRBV12-3/TRBV12-4 - - TGTGCCAGCAGGGGGACTTGGGGGCAGCCCCAGCATTTT CASRGTWGQPQHF
TRBJ2-7 TRBV5-1 TRBD2 - TGCGCCAGCAGCGGGGGGACTAGCGGGGCTAGCTCCTACGAGCAGTACTTC CASSGGTSGASSYEQYF
TRBJ2-1 TRBV9 - many TGTGCCAGCAGCGCCCGCGGCGAATCCTACAATGAGCAGTTCTTC CASSARGESYNEQFF
TRBJ1-1 TRBV18 - - TGTGCCAGCTCTCCCAGGCAGGGGAAAATGAACACTGAAGCTTTCTTT CASSPRQGKMNTEAFF
TRBJ2-6 TRBV4-1 - - TGCGCCAGCAGGGATCCAGGGCCTTCTGGGGCCAACGTCCTGACTTTC CASRDPGPSGANVLTF
TRBJ1-1 TRBV2 - - TGTGCCAGCAGTGACGGAAGGGCGGGGGTGAACACTGAAGCTTTCTTT CASSDGRAGVNTEAFF
TRBJ2-7 TRBV20-1 - - TGCAGTGCCCCGGGGAACGAGCAGTACTTC CSAPGNEQYF
TRBJ1-2 TRBV6-6 - - TGTGCCAGCAGTGAGGGGGTAGGCTACACCTTC CASSEGVGYTF
TRBJ2-7 TRBV7-3 - - TGTGCCAGCAGCTTAGGGAGCATCTACGAGCAGTACTTC CASSLGSIYEQYF
TRBJ2-7 TRBV4-3 - - TGCGCCAGACAAGGGAGCTCCTACGAGCAGTACTTC CARQGSSYEQYF
TRBJ2-1 TRBV4-2 - - TGTGCCAGCAGCCCCTCGGACAGTTACAATGAGCAGTTCTTC CASSPSDSYNEQFF
TRBJ1-1 TRBV19 - - TGTGCCAGTAGTATAGTTGGCAGGGCGAGGACTGAAGCTTTCTTT CASSIVGRARTEAFF
TRBJ2-6 TRBV27 TRBD1 - TGTGCCAGCAGTTCACAGGGGGCTGGGGCCAACGTCCTGACTTTC CASSSQGAGANVLTF
TRBJ2-1 TRBV21-1 - - TGTGCCAGCAGCCAGATTACCCGGGGGACTAGCGGGAGAAAGGTGGATGAGCAGTTCTTC CASSQITRGTSGRKVDEQFF
TRBJ1-5 TRBV3-1/TRBV3-2 - - TGTGCCAGCAGCCAGGGGCGGGAGCAGCCCCAGCATTTT CASSQGREQPQHF
TRBJ2-3 TRBV5-1 TRBD1 once TGCGCCAGCAGAACCGGGACAGGGACAGATACGCAGTATTTT CASRTGTGTDTQYF
TRBJ2-1 TRBV5-1 TRBD2 - TGCGCCAGCAGCCTCCGGACTAGCGGGGGTACCTACAATGAGCAGTTCTTC CASSLRTSGGTYNEQFF
TRBJ1-6 TRBV2 - - TGTGCCAGCAACAGGGAAGGGTCACCCCTCCACTTT CASNREGSPLHF
TRBJ2-7 TRBV4-2 TRBD1 few TGTGCCAGCAGCCAAGGGTTAACAGGGGGCGGCTACGAGCAGTACTTC CASSQGLTGGGYEQYF
TRBJ1-1 TRBV11-2 - - TGTGCCAGCAGCTTATCTGACAGCCTGAACACTGAAGCTTTCTTT CASSLSDSLNTEAFF
TRBJ2-5 TRBV7-2 - few TGTGCCAGCAGCTTGCAACAGGGTATCGAGACCCAGTACTTC CASSLQQGIETQYF
TRBJ2-2 TRBV4-1 - - TGCGCCAGCAGCCAATCGACAGTCTCGAACACCGGGGAGCTGTTTTTT CASSQSTVSNTGELFF
TRBJ2-3 TRBV19 TRBD1 - TGTGCCAGTAGTAGGACAGGGGTCCCCACAGATACGCAGTATTTT CASSRTGVPTDTQYF
TRBJ2-2 TRBV19 - - TGTGCCAGTAGTATCCGGCAGGGAAGAACCGGGGAGCTGTTTTTT CASSIRQGRTGELFF
TRBJ1-1 TRBV27 TRBD1 - TGTGCCAGCAGTTTCCTCGGACAGGGCCGATCGAACACTGAAGCTTTCTTT CASSFLGQGRSNTEAFF
TRBJ2-1 TRBV7-3 TRBD2 - TGTGCCAGCAGCCCGAGACTAGCGGGAGGGTCCTACAATGAGCAGTTCTTC CASSPRLAGGSYNEQFF
TRBJ1-2 TRBV7-9 - few TGTGCCAGCAGCTTAGAAAAGCCGGCAGGGGCTGTTGGCTACACCTTC CASSLEKPAGAVGYTF
TRBJ1-5 TRBV5-5 TRBD1 - TGTGCCAGCAGCTTGGGACAGGGGCTTCACGGAGGTCAGCCCCAGCATTTT CASSLGQGLHGGQPQHF
TRBJ1-2 TRBV5-1 TRBD1 - TGCGCCAGCAGCTTAGGGGGCCGGGATGGCTACACCTTC CASSLGGRDGYTF
TRBJ1-2 TRBV29-1 - once TGCAGCGTTGCTAGTGGAGCCTATGGCTACACCTTC CSVASGAYGYTF
TRBJ2-2 TRBV6-1 TRBD2 - TGTGCCAGCAGTGAAACTAGCGGGGGGGCTATTGGCGCCGGGGAGCTGTTTTTT CASSETSGGAIGAGELFF
TRBJ2-1 TRBV19 - - TGTGCCAGTAGTCCCGAGGGGCAGGGGAGAGGCAATGAGCAGTTCTTC CASSPEGQGRGNEQFF
TRBJ2-5 TRBV28 TRBD1 - TGTGCCAGCAGTTCGTGGACAGGGGTGGACCAAGAGACCCAGTACTTC CASSSWTGVDQETQYF
TRBJ1-2 TRBV30 - - TGTGCCTGGATCACCTCGGGTCGCTATGGCTACACCTTC CAWITSGRYGYTF
TRBJ2-2 TRBV4-1 - once TGCGCCAGCAGCCAAAGGGAGGTGGACACCGGGGAGCTGTTTTTT CASSQREVDTGELFF
TRBJ2-2 TRBV18 TRBD1 - TGTGCCAGCTCACTACAGGGGGCGCAGAACACCGGGGAGCTGTTTTTT CASSLQGAQNTGELFF
TRBJ1-6 TRBV2 - - TGTGCCAGCAGAACAGGGAAGAGTAATTCACCCCTCCACTTT CASRTGKSNSPLHF
TRBJ2-7 TRBV28 TRBD1 - TGTGCCAGCAGGAATAAGAGCGGGACAGGGTCGTACGAGCAGTACTTC CASRNKSGTGSYEQYF
TRBJ2-1 TRBV5-1 TRBD2 few TGCGCCAGCAGCTTGATGGGACTAGCGGGGTTGGAGCAGTTCTTC CASSLMGLAGLEQFF
TRBJ1-3 TRBV6-6 - - TGTGCCAGCACGCGCGACTCCAGCTCTGGAAACACCATATATTTT CASTRDSSSGNTIYF
TRBJ2-3 TRBV9 TRBD2 few TGTGCCAGCAGCGTAGTTCCGGGAGGGCGCGATACGCAGTATTTT CASSVVPGGRDTQYF
TRBJ2-7 TRBV6-2/TRBV6-3 - - TGTGCCAGCAGTTACCTCCTACAGGGTAACGAGCAGTACTTC CASSYLLQGNEQYF
TRBJ1-2 TRBV7-7 TRBD1 - TGTGCCAGCAGCTTAGACGGACAGGGCCTAGAGGATGGCTACACCTTC CASSLDGQGLEDGYTF
TRBJ1-3 TRBV5-1 - - TGCGCCAGCAGAACGAGTTCTGGAAACACCATATATTTT CASRTSSGNTIYF
TRBJ2-3 TRBV7-2 TRBD1 - TGTGCCAGCAGCCAAAGGGGACAGGGGGCGGGTACGCAGTATTTT CASSQRGQGAGTQYF
TRBJ2-3 TRBV2 TRBD1 - TGTGCCAGCAGTCGACAGGGGGGGAGCACAGATACGCAGTATTTT CASSRQGGSTDTQYF
TRBJ1-4 TRBV5-5 - few TGTGCCAGCAGCTACGGTCCGGGTTTCGGGGTAACTAATGAAAAACTGTTTTTT CASSYGPGFGVTNEKLFF
TRBJ2-1 TRBV18 - - TGTGCCAGCTCACCTGTTAGAAGCTACAATGAGCAGTTCTTC CASSPVRSYNEQFF
TRBJ2-3 TRBV5-1 - - TGCGCCAGCAGCTTGTATAGCGTTTCTGATACGCAGTATTTT CASSLYSVSDTQYF